Below, 30 T cell receptor beta chains from the same sample are listed, as sequenced in a study of blood T cells in healthy people across ages. Next came a second PCR, run for about 7 to 12 cycles, which used a sample-barcoded 5' primer along with a J-beta primer mix. MiXCR, applied by TCRdb to the 5' RACE reads, yields one record per CDR3 protein. The data show 920,000 or so distinct CDR3 sequences, 45% seen once. The sequenced sample consisted of blood. These receptors were taken from a woman aged 60 to 75 in good health.

Regarding this clonotype: A junction end diverges from the germline sequence, so it may reflect a read error. The chain uses TRBV15 and TRBJ2-3, with TRBD2 matching over 11 bases. CDR3 length: 15 residues. Germline lookup yields CDR1 LNHNV and CDR2 YYDKDF (reference sequence). CDR3 nucleotides: TGTACCACCAGCAGGACTAGCGGGTACACAGATACGCAGTATTTT. This gives the protein CTTSRTSGYTDTQYF.

This clonotype was seen a handful of times. The chain couples TRBV20-1 to TRBJ2-3; TRBD1 matches at 7 bases. V shed 5 bases, J shed 4 bases, and the junction held 12 bases outside the gene matches. The germline CDR1 and CDR2 sequences are DFQATT and SNEGSKA (reference sequence). The CDR3 contains 15 residues. The CDR3: CSAWDSPGSADTQYF. The CDR3 coding sequence is TGCAGTGCTTGGGACAGCCCGGGGTCCGCAGATACGCAGTATTTT.

The rearrangement links TRBV12-3 or TRBV12-4 to TRBJ2-3, with D tentatively TRBD2 (6 bases). This CDR3 has 15 residues. The V gene lost 6 bases and the J gene lost 3 bases, with 16 bases spanning the gap. CDR3 sequence reads: CASSPPRLGTDTQYF. CDR3 nucleotides: TGTGCCAGCAGCCCGCCGCGACTAGGGACAGATACGCAGTATTTT.

This chain links TRBV2 with TRBJ2-1; the match to TRBD2 covers 9 bases. Trimming cost V 3 bases and J 4 bases; bases outside gene matches: 4. Germline V lookup: CDR1 SNHLY, CDR2 FYNNEI. This CDR3 region has 15 residues. The CDR3 reads CASSDSSGKYNEQFF. For the CDR3, the DNA is TGTGCCAGCAGTGATTCTAGCGGGAAATACAATGAGCAGTTCTTC.

This clonotype was seen at least ten times. This chain joins TRBV6-5 and TRBJ2-7, with 10 bases matching TRBD1. The CDR3 is 13 amino acids. V dropped 8 bases and J dropped 4; count of bases not matched to a gene: 5. CDR1 and CDR2 (germline): MNHEY, SVGAGI. CDR3 DNA sequence: TGTGCCAGCGGACAGGGGGACTCTTACGAGCAGTACTTC. This encodes CASGQGDSYEQYF.

In this sample, this clonotype turned up a few times. The chain uses TRBV29-1 and TRBJ2-5; 16 positions agree with TRBD2. The V segment lost 1 base and the J segment 0 bases; nucleotides outside the gene matches: 8. Germline V gives CDR1 SQVTM, CDR2 ANQGSEA. This CDR3 is built from 19 residues. The CDR3 DNA reads as TGCAGCGTTGAAGTATTGTCGGGGACTAGCGGGAGGGACCAAGAGACCCAGTACTTC. It encodes CSVEVLSGTSGRDQETQYF.

This clonotype was recorded once. The V and J genes are TRBV12-3 or TRBV12-4 and TRBJ2-7; no firm D call. V lost 6 bases to trimming and J lost 4 bases, with 16 bases between them. The CDR3 totals 14 residues. CDR3 region: CASSERLGRYEQYF. CDR3 DNA: TGTGCCAGCAGCGAGAGGCTGGGCCGGTACGAGCAGTACTTC.

This clonotype was found a few times. This rearrangement joins TRBV6-5 to TRBJ2-1; 7 nucleotides line up with TRBD1. V shed 2 bases, J shed 7 bases, and the junction held 5 bases outside the gene matches. This CDR3 is 14 amino acids long. CDR1 MNHEY and CDR2 SVGAGI come from the germline V gene. The CDR3 nucleotides are TGTGCCAGCAGTTACGCCGACAGGGTGAATGAGCAGTTCTTC. Its translation is CASSYADRVNEQFF.

The chain uses TRBV7-3 and TRBJ2-5; D gene unclear. The CDR3 totals 13 residues. V was trimmed by 3 bases and J by 5 bases, leaving 10 bases between them. The germline V gene encodes CDR1 SGHTA and CDR2 FQGTGA. CDR3 DNA sequence: TGTGCCAGCAGCTTGCCCCCCTTTGAGACCCAGTACTTC. Its protein is CASSLPPFETQYF.

A few counts support this clonotype. The chain is built from TRBV6-1 and TRBJ2-3; no reliable D call. CDR1 is MNHNS, CDR2 SASEGT, per germline. The CDR3 extends over 15 amino acids. The germline V and J ends were trimmed by 4 bases and 11 bases, with 22 bases remaining between them. CDR3 in amino acids: CASSGLGTLKVEQYF. CDR3 bases: TGTGCCAGCAGTGGACTTGGCACCCTCAAAGTGGAGCAGTATTTT.

In regard to this clonotype: Relative to the germline gene, one junction end is altered; a read error may explain this. This chain links TRBV7-9 with TRBJ2-3; 9 positions agree with TRBD2. CDR1 is SEHNR, CDR2 FQNEAQ, per germline (reference sequence). This CDR3 contains 14 residues. The CDR3 region is CTSSGAGGADTQYF. The CDR3 coding sequence is TGTACCAGCAGCGGAGCGGGAGGAGCAGATACGCAGTATTTT.

V gene TRBV9 combines with J gene TRBJ2-2; TRBD2 is a possible D gene (5 bases). The germline gives CDR1 SGDLS, CDR2 YYNGEE. V was trimmed by 0 bases and J by 5 bases, leaving 11 bases between them. CDR3 size: 15 residues. CDR3 loop: CASSVGARGTGELFF. The CDR3 DNA sequence: TGTGCCAGCAGCGTAGGAGCCAGAGGGACCGGGGAGCTGTTTTTT.

The chain links TRBV7-2 to TRBJ2-5; 10 bases are shared with TRBD2. Germline values: CDR1 SGHTA, CDR2 FQGNSA. V lost 7 bases and J lost 5; bases outside the gene matches: 4. The CDR3 is 13 amino acids. In DNA form, the CDR3 reads TGTGCCAGCAAAGGACTAGCGGAGGAGACCCAGTACTTC. This encodes CASKGLAEETQYF.

This clonotype was counted only a few times. The chain links TRBV20-1 to TRBJ2-5, with a weak D call TRBD1 (6 bases). Germline values: CDR1 DFQATT, CDR2 SNEGSKA (reference sequence). Trimming took off 7 bases at V and 2 bases at J, with 17 bases between the two ends. The CDR3 is 14 residues long. CDR3 DNA sequence: TGCAGTGTAACCACCGGGACATCTCAAGAGACCCAGTACTTC. Translating gives CSVTTGTSQETQYF.

In its sample, this clonotype was seen many times. The gene calls are TRBV27 and TRBJ2-1; 11 bases align to TRBD2. CDR1 is MNHEY and CDR2 is SMNVEV in the germline V gene (reference sequence). V trimming: 5 bases; J trimming: 1 base; junction bases outside the gene matches: 7. This CDR3 comprises 17 residues. The CDR3 is CASSTLIAGGSYNEQFF. As DNA, the CDR3 is TGTGCCAGCAGTACCCTCATAGCGGGAGGGTCCTACAATGAGCAGTTCTTC.

The chain uses TRBV13 and TRBJ1-5; 7 bases agree with TRBD1. Germline V gene lookup returns CDR1 PRHDT and CDR2 FYEKMQ (reference sequence). The CDR3 runs to 13 residues. V gave up 5 bases and J gave up 9 bases; unmatched junction bases: 7. The CDR3 sequence is CASSPRQGRPQHF. DNA of the CDR3: TGTGCCAGCAGCCCTCGACAGGGACGGCCCCAGCATTTT.

The V call is TRBV12-3 or TRBV12-4, the J call TRBJ2-1; the match to TRBD1 covers 7 bases. V lost 5 bases and J lost 0; bases outside the gene matches: 7. CDR3 length: 16 amino acids. The CDR3 sequence: CASSPGTASSYNEQFF. The CDR3 nucleotides are TGTGCCAGCAGTCCCGGGACAGCTAGCTCCTACAATGAGCAGTTCTTC.

This clonotype was observed a few times. The rearrangement links TRBV5-1 to TRBJ2-3; TRBD1 aligns across 7 bases. CDR1 is SGHRS and CDR2 is YFSETQ in the germline V gene. With V trimmed by 4 bases and J by 2 bases, 7 bases remained unmatched. The CDR3 sequence is 15 residues long. The CDR3 spells CASSAQGYVTDTQYF. In DNA, the CDR3 is TGCGCCAGCAGCGCACAGGGGTATGTCACAGATACGCAGTATTTT.

This clonotype was seen ten or more times. This chain connects TRBV18 to TRBJ2-7, with 8 bases aligning to TRBD2. Germline V CDR1 and CDR2: KGHSH, LQKENI. V lost 0 bases to trimming and J lost 2 bases; unmatched junction nucleotides: 3. CDR3 length: 15 amino acids. The CDR3 spells CASSPPGLVAYEQYF. The CDR3 coding sequence is TGTGCCAGCTCACCACCGGGACTAGTCGCCTACGAGCAGTACTTC.

The chain joins TRBV4-1 to TRBJ2-3; tentatively, D is TRBD1 (7 bases). V gave up 1 base and J gave up 4 bases, with 15 bases separating them. The germline V gene has CDR1 MGHRA and CDR2 YSYEKL. This CDR3 has 16 residues. The CDR3: CASSQGRGRGADTQYF. CDR3 DNA sequence: TGCGCCAGCAGCCAAGGACGGGGCAGGGGGGCAGATACGCAGTATTTT.

This chain joins TRBV2 and TRBJ2-3; D not resolved. Germline-derived CDR1 and CDR2 are SNHLY and FYNNEI. V lost 2 bases and J 0 bases, leaving 9 bases between the germline ends. The CDR3 runs 15 residues. For the CDR3, the DNA is TGTGCCAGCAGTGAAAGGTATCCCAGCACAGATACGCAGTATTTT. Translated: CASSERYPSTDTQYF.

The V and J genes are TRBV6-2 or TRBV6-3 and TRBJ2-6; unclear D gene. Per germline, CDR1 MNHEY and CDR2 SVGEGT. V was clipped by 10 bases and J by 0 bases, with 19 bases between them. CDR3 size: 17 residues. In DNA, the CDR3 is TGTGCCACCCAGCAAGCAGTTTCCTCCTCTGGGGCCAACGTCCTGACTTTC. Its protein is CATQQAVSSSGANVLTF.

The chain combines TRBV12-3 or TRBV12-4 with TRBJ2-5; 11 bases match TRBD2. Trimming removed 10 bases from V and 11 bases from J; junction bases left unmatched: 15. This CDR3 is 14 amino acids long. CDR3 sequence reads: CATIASGRFNEQYF. CDR3 in DNA: TGTGCCACCATCGCTAGCGGGAGGTTCAATGAGCAGTACTTC.

The V and J genes are TRBV20-1 and TRBJ2-5; D tentatively fits TRBD1 or TRBD2 (5 bases each). This CDR3 region has 14 residues. The V end lost 5 bases, the J end lost 0 bases, and 13 bases lay between the germline ends. Germline assignment: CDR1 DFQATT and CDR2 SNEGSKA (reference sequence). The DNA of the CDR3 is TGCAGTGCTCCGGCCCGGGACCACCAAGAGACCCAGTACTTC. It specifies CSAPARDHQETQYF.

This clonotype was recorded many times. This chain uses TRBV4-2 with TRBJ1-2, with 7 bases identical to TRBD1. The CDR3 is made up of 16 amino acids. V dropped 4 bases and J dropped 8; count of bases not matched to a gene: 16. Per the germline V gene, CDR1 is LGHNA and CDR2 is YNFKEQ. The CDR3 loop is CASSLGITGTDVGYTF. In DNA form, the CDR3 reads TGTGCCAGCAGCCTAGGAATTACCGGGACAGATGTAGGCTACACCTTC.

Of note for this clonotype: Relative to the germline gene, one junction end is altered; a read error may explain this. The DNA of the CDR3 is TGCGCCAGCAGCTTGGGTCGGAGGCTGTACTTC. Its protein is CASSLGRRLYF. The chain employs TRBV5-1 and TRBJ2-1, with a weak D call TRBD2 (5 bases). CDR3 length: 11 residues. Germline CDR1 is SGHRS and CDR2 is YFSETQ.

This clonotype was seen more than once but under ten times. The chain carries TRBV11-3 and TRBJ2-1; D call uncertain. Trimming removed 1 base from V and 9 bases from J, with 10 bases in between. The V gene's germline CDR1 is SGHNT and CDR2 YENEEA. There are 13 residues in the CDR3. The chain's CDR3 is CASSLGAWSEQFF. The CDR3 nucleotides are TGTGCCAGCAGCTTAGGAGCCTGGAGTGAGCAGTTCTTC.

This clonotype was seen only a few times. The V call is TRBV12-3 or TRBV12-4, the J call TRBJ1-2, with unresolved D. The ends were cut back, 6 bases at V and 7 bases at J, with 15 bases in the middle. This CDR3 region has 13 residues. The CDR3 DNA reads TGTGCCAGCAGCCCGCAAGGGCTCGGTGGCTACACCTTC. Amino acid sequence: CASSPQGLGGYTF.

This chain connects TRBV15 to TRBJ2-1, with no clear D. The assigned J gene may be wrong: the sequence end matches TRBJ2-7 better. In germline, CDR1 is LNHNV, CDR2 YYDKDF (reference sequence). The CDR3 is made up of 14 amino acids. The CDR3 spells CATTHFGPNNEQYF. CDR3 DNA sequence: TGTGCCACCACCCATTTCGGGCCTAACAATGAGCAGTACTTC.

Regarding this clonotype: A junction boundary mismatches the germline segment, possibly from a read error. V gene TRBV20-1 combines with J gene TRBJ1-1; no firm D call. Looked up from germline, CDR1 is DFQATT and CDR2 is SNEGSKA (reference sequence). This CDR3 is built from 13 residues. The CDR3 DNA reads TGCAGTGTCCTGGCCGGGGTGGCGGATGAAGGTTTCTTT. Translating it yields CSVLAGVADEGFF.